The 20 T cell receptor beta chains below come from one sample, sequenced in a study of human T cells and chemical hapten exposure. TCRdb itself ran the RACE reads through MiXCR, one entry per CDR3 protein. The table lists 70,000 to 85,000 distinct CDR3 sequences, over 6.5% of them singletons, with more than 1.5% in the top ten. The time point is: healthy volunteer bleed at 6 weeks. Unfractionated whole blood yielded total RNA. Input material: whole blood. The receptors shown here come from a male donor in good health. Some clones in this sample may be carry-over from other donors' samples.

This chain connects TRBV18 to TRBJ2-5; possibly TRBD2 for D (5 bases). The V gene lost 2 bases and the J gene lost 5 bases, with 6 bases spanning the gap. Germline CDR1 and CDR2: KGHSH and LQKENI. This CDR3 region has 12 residues. This CDR3 reads CASSPGSETQYF. In DNA form, the CDR3 reads TGTGCCAGCTCACCAGGGAGCGAGACCCAGTACTTC.

V and J are TRBV2 and TRBJ2-1; 14 positions agree with TRBD2. Looked up from germline, CDR1 is SNHLY and CDR2 is FYNNEI. The CDR3 extends over 15 amino acids. V lost 5 bases and J lost 10; bases outside the gene matches: 7. The CDR3 region has the DNA TGTGCCAGCAGTTCTCCGGGACTAGCGGGAGAGGAGCAGTTCTTC. Translation gives CASSSPGLAGEEQFF.

This clonotype was detected many times. V gene TRBV7-9 combines with J gene TRBJ2-5; D unclear. V lost 4 bases and J lost 5, with 8 bases in between. CDR1 is SEHNR, CDR2 FQNEAQ, per germline (reference sequence). This CDR3 contains 12 residues. The CDR3 region has the DNA TGTGCCAGCAGCTCCCTCGGGGAGACCCAGTACTTC. Protein product: CASSSLGETQYF.

This clonotype has a handful of counts. This sequence joins TRBV20-1 and TRBJ1-1; the D gene is possibly TRBD1 (6 bases). Germline V gene data show CDR1 as DFQATT and CDR2 as SNEGSKA (reference sequence). CDR3 length equals 13 residues. V gave up 6 bases and J gave up 5 bases, with 16 bases separating them. The CDR3 here is CSAAGHSGTEAFF. The CDR3 nucleotides are TGCAGTGCCGCGGGACACTCCGGGACTGAAGCTTTCTTT.

V is TRBV11-2 and J is TRBJ2-3; TRBD1 agrees at 8 bases. The CDR3 is made up of 16 amino acids. Unmatched junction bases numbered 11, after V lost 5 bases and J lost 4 bases. Germline loops: CDR1 SGHAT, CDR2 FQNNGV. CDR3: CASSRFRDRLADTQYF. The CDR3 DNA is TGTGCCAGCAGCCGATTCCGGGACAGGCTCGCAGATACGCAGTATTTT.

The V gene is TRBV5-1, the J gene TRBJ2-7; the D gene is possibly TRBD1 (5 bases). The CDR3 is 15 residues long. Germline-derived CDR1 and CDR2 are SGHRS and YFSETQ. V was clipped by 3 bases and J by 2 bases, with 15 bases between them. As DNA, the CDR3 is TGCGCCAGCAGCTCCGGACACCTACCCACCTACGAGCAGTACTTC. It yields the protein CASSSGHLPTYEQYF.

The chain links TRBV5-5 to TRBJ2-7; no definite D call. Trimming took off 0 bases at V and 6 bases at J, with 13 bases between the two ends. CDR3 size: 14 residues. Per the germline V gene, CDR1 is SGHKS and CDR2 is YYEKEE (reference sequence). CDR3 sequence reads: CASSLGLETVEQYF. As DNA, the CDR3 is TGTGCCAGCAGCTTGGGCCTGGAGACGGTCGAGCAGTACTTC.

This clonotype was observed many times. The chain combines TRBV5-1 with TRBJ2-3; tentatively, D is TRBD1 (6 bases). CDR1 SGHRS and CDR2 YFSETQ come from the germline V gene. The CDR3 loop spans 15 amino acids. Trimming cost V 5 bases and J 4 bases, with 17 bases left between them. CDR3 residues: CASSTQGEASDTQYF. Here the CDR3 DNA reads TGCGCCAGCAGTACACAGGGAGAGGCCTCAGATACGCAGTATTTT.

This clonotype was recorded a few times. The rearrangement links TRBV7-2 to TRBJ2-7; D possibly corresponds to TRBD1 (5 bases). The germline V and J ends were trimmed by 1 base and 7 bases, with 14 bases remaining between them. In germline, CDR1 is SGHTA, CDR2 FQGNSA. The CDR3 is 14 amino acids. The CDR3 DNA sequence: TGTGCCAGCAGCTTAGAGGGGCCTGTGGGGGAGCAGTACTTC. Protein: CASSLEGPVGEQYF. The entire variable domain, with the rest obtained from reference TRBV7-2 and TRBJ2-7, is as follows: GAGVSQSPSNKVTEKGKDVELRCDPISGHTALYWYRQSLGQGLEFLIYFQGNSAPDKSGLPSDRFSAERTGGSVSTLTIQRTQQEDSAVYLCASSLEGPVGEQYFGPGTRLTVT.

This clonotype was seen a handful of times. The CDR3 loop is CASLQRAAATEAFF. In nucleotides, the CDR3 is TGTGCCAGCCTACAACGGGCGGCCGCCACTGAAGCTTTCTTT. The gene calls are TRBV6-2 or TRBV6-3 and TRBJ1-1, with D unresolved. Deletions cut 8 bases from V and 4 bases from J, with 17 bases between. Germline V lookup: CDR1 MNHEY, CDR2 SVGEGT. The CDR3 contains 14 residues.

This clonotype has only a few counts. The chain couples TRBV25-1 to TRBJ2-7; D is tentatively TRBD1 or TRBD2 (5 bases each). Trimming cost V 8 bases and J 6 bases, with 17 bases left between them. This CDR3 contains 13 residues. The germline CDR1 and CDR2 sequences are MGHDK and SYGVNS. CDR3 nucleotides: TGTGCCAGCGGGAGCAGGGATAGTTCCGAGCAGTACTTC. Translated, it gives CASGSRDSSEQYF.

This clonotype has just a few counts. The chain recombines TRBV5-1 with TRBJ1-6, with 7 nucleotides matching TRBD1. After removal of 0 bases from V and 7 bases from J, the junction contained 7 bases not matched to a gene. The CDR3 length is 16 residues. Germline CDR1 and CDR2: SGHRS and YFSETQ. The CDR3 sequence is CASSLETGTANSPLHF. The CDR3 nucleotides are TGCGCCAGCAGCTTGGAGACCGGGACAGCAAATTCACCCCTCCACTTT.

This clonotype was recorded many times. One end of the junction is discordant with germline, which a read error may explain. The J gene is TRBJ1-1, the V gene TRBV5-1, with D unclear. Germline CDR1 is SGHRS and CDR2 is YFSETQ. This CDR3 spans 11 amino acids. CDR3 in DNA: TGTGCCAGCAGCTTGAACACTGAAGCTTTCTTT. This translates into CASSLNTEAFF. Full variable domain (remainder filled in from reference TRBV5-1 and TRBJ1-1): KAGVTQTPRYLIKTRGQQVTLSCSPISGHRSVSWYQQTPGQGLQFLFEYFSETQRNKGNFPGRFSGRQFSNSRSEMNVSTLELGDSALYLCASSLNTEAFFGQGTRLTVV.

This clonotype was counted only a few times. This rearrangement joins TRBV12-3 or TRBV12-4 to TRBJ1-2; possibly TRBD1 for D (5 bases). Trimming stripped 4 bases from V and 6 bases from J, with 27 bases between. This CDR3 has 18 amino acids. CDR3 coding DNA: TGTGCCAGCAGTTGGGGCAGACTCGATATTAAGGTGCCTGATGGCTACACCTTC. This gives the protein CASSWGRLDIKVPDGYTF.

The chain uses TRBV28 and TRBJ1-5; the D is unclear. CDR3 length equals 13 residues. CDR1 is MDHEN and CDR2 is SYDVKM in the germline V gene. V lost 7 bases, J lost 6 bases, and 13 bases lay in between. The CDR3 nucleotides are TGTGCCAGCACACCAGGTTCCGGTCAGCCCCAGCATTTT. Translated: CASTPGSGQPQHF.

This clonotype was seen a handful of times. The J gene is TRBJ1-1, the V gene TRBV11-2; D is uncertain. This CDR3 contains 14 residues. V was trimmed by 1 base and J by 1 base, leaving 7 bases between them. Per germline, CDR1 SGHAT and CDR2 FQNNGV. The CDR3 DNA reads as TGTGCCAGCAGCTTAGTTAACAGGAACACTGAAGCTTTCTTT. Protein: CASSLVNRNTEAFF.

This clonotype has a handful of counts. The DNA for the CDR3 is TGTGCCAGCAGTTTTTCGGGAGCCAAAAACATTCAGTACTTC. It yields the protein CASSFSGAKNIQYF. The gene calls are TRBV12-3 or TRBV12-4 and TRBJ2-4; D remains unclear. The CDR3 loop spans 14 amino acids. V was pared by 3 bases and J by 0 bases, with 6 bases between.

In this sample, this clonotype turned up many times. The chain is built from TRBV7-9 and TRBJ2-1; 8 bases map to TRBD2. CDR3 length: 12 residues. The germline gives CDR1 SEHNR, CDR2 FQNEAQ (reference sequence). V shed 7 bases and J 6 bases; nucleotides not matched to a gene: 2. The CDR3 DNA follows: TGTGCCAGCACAGGACTAGCCAATGAGCAGTTCTTC. Translation: CASTGLANEQFF. Complete variable domain (other parts from reference TRBV7-9 and TRBJ2-1): DTGVSQNPRHKITKRGQNVTFRCDPISEHNRLYWYRQTLGQGPEFLTYFQNEAQLEKSRLLSDRFSAERPKGSFSTLEIQRTEQGDSAMYLCASTGLANEQFFGPGTRLTVL.

There are a few counts of this clonotype. The chain is built from TRBV6-2 or TRBV6-3 and TRBJ2-1; TRBD2 matches at 13 bases. The ends lost 6 bases at V and 8 bases at J; junction bases unmatched: 10. Germline V gene sequence: CDR1 MNHEY, CDR2 SVGEGT. This CDR3 contains 16 residues. CDR3 in DNA: TGTGCCAGCAGCAAACACGGGACTAGCGGGGTCTATGAGCAGTTCTTC. Translation: CASSKHGTSGVYEQFF.

V and J are TRBV11-2 and TRBJ1-5; D gene uncertain. Germline CDR1 reads SGHAT; CDR2 reads FQNNGV. This CDR3 region has 15 residues. Trimming shortened V by 1 base and J by 0 bases, and 7 bases separated the two germline ends. CDR3 region: CASSLGEYSNQPQHF. The CDR3 DNA follows: TGTGCCAGCAGCTTAGGGGAATATAGCAATCAGCCCCAGCATTTT.